The present T cell receptor (beta chain) was sequenced within a study of post-analysis software for immune sequencing data. Findings and limits, study-wide: Strong co-clustering by F measure was evident for samples that had been prepared in the same batch. With TRBV5-6, TRBV5-1 and TRBV20-1 included, about 5 TRBV segments were more frequent in patients than in controls.

Libraries were made from TCR beta cDNA, and they carried unique molecular identifiers. TCRdb itself ran the PCR reads through MiXCR, one entry per CDR3 protein. The sample gives some 500,000 distinct CDR3 sequences, roughly 45% of which show up once; about an eighth is in the top ten. The germline V gene has CDR1 MNHNY and CDR2 SVGAGI (reference sequence). V shed 6 bases and J 8 bases; nucleotides not matched to a gene: 15. This CDR3 has 15 residues. This clonotype was detected a few times. Its specificity is not known. The rearrangement uses TRBV6-6 and TRBJ1-2; TRBD1 aligns across 7 bases. Sequenced sample: blood. The clonotype comes from a girl aged 5-17 years with multiple sclerosis. CDR3 in DNA: TGTGCCAGCAGCTGGGACAGCAAGGGACCGGAAGGCTACACCTTC. Translated, it gives CASSWDSKGPEGYTF.